The 20 T cell receptor beta chains presented below share a single source sample, sequenced in a study of graft-versus-host responses after intestinal transplantation. No cognate antigen is known for these TCRs. Sequencing used immunoSEQ multiplex PCR; TCRdb keeps in-frame clones, though not all of them. There are over 120,000 clones in the sample; about 93% occur only once, and about 0.19% lies in the top ten. Here the sequenced sample was unstimulated CD4+ T cells sorted from spleen or lymph node cells, taken before intestinal transplant. All receptors derive from a human donor who received an intestinal transplant.

The CDR3 reads CAWSVLFPSGKETQYF. As DNA, the CDR3 is TGTGCCTGGAGTGTCCTCTTCCCTAGCGGGAAAGAGACCCAGTACTTC. V and J are TRBV30 and TRBJ2-5; 9 bases align to TRBD2. Germline values: CDR1 GTSNPN, CDR2 SVGIG (reference sequence). V shed 0 bases and J 3 bases; nucleotides not matched to a gene: 8. The CDR3 length is 16 residues.

This sequence joins TRBV30 and TRBJ1-1; weak D call: TRBD1 (5 bases). The V end was cut by 0 bases, the J end by 3 bases, with 11 bases between. This CDR3 comprises 14 residues. Germline V gives CDR1 GTSNPN, CDR2 SVGIG (reference sequence). In DNA, the CDR3 is TGTGCCTGGAGTGTAACAGGAATTGACACTGAAGCTTTCTTT. It translates to CAWSVTGIDTEAFF.

This sequence joins TRBV29-1 and TRBJ1-2; D call uncertain. V dropped 0 bases and J dropped 4 bases, with 6 bases sitting between them. The CDR3 is 12 residues long. CDR1 SQVTM and CDR2 ANQGSEA come from the germline V gene. The CDR3 sequence: CSVEDTLYGYTF. CDR3 nucleotides: TGCAGCGTTGAAGACACCCTCTATGGCTACACCTTC.

With regard to this clone: This CDR3 is also generated by other DNA sequences in the sample. The chain uses TRBV4-1 and TRBJ1-5; D remains ambiguous. The CDR3 sequence is 15 residues long. Germline CDR1 and CDR2: MGHRA and YSYEKL. V lost 1 base and J 0 bases, leaving 7 bases between the germline ends. The CDR3 DNA reads as TGCGCCAGCAGCCAAGGTCCGGGTAGCAATCAGCCCCAGCATTTT. It yields the protein CASSQGPGSNQPQHF.

The chain uses TRBV10-3 and TRBJ2-7, with 9 bases matching TRBD2. V was pared by 4 bases and J by 7 bases, with 11 bases of the junction left unmatched. This CDR3 has 15 amino acids. CDR1 ENHRY and CDR2 SYGVKD come from the germline V gene. The CDR3 DNA reads TGTGCCATCAGTGCCACCGTTAGCGGGAGTAGGGAGCAGTACTTC. It yields the protein CAISATVSGSREQYF.

J is TRBJ1-4 and V is TRBV7-6, with D perhaps TRBD1 (6 bases). V shed 0 bases and J shed 7 bases, with 12 bases lying between them. In germline, CDR1 is SGHVS, CDR2 FNYEAQ. CDR3 length: 15 residues. CDR3 bases: TGTGCCAGCAGCTTAGCAGGGGACAAAGGTGAAAAACTGTTTTTT. It encodes CASSLAGDKGEKLFF.

This chain connects TRBV10-3 to TRBJ2-5, with D uncertain. Gene TRBJ2-7 matches the end of the DNA better, so the J call may be wrong. Germline-derived CDR1 and CDR2 are ENHRY and SYGVKD. This CDR3 has 12 amino acids. The CDR3 nucleotides read TGTGCCATCAGTGAGTCAACCTACGAGCAGTACTTC. Amino acids: CAISESTYEQYF.

V and J are TRBV27 and TRBJ2-1, with 7 bases that match TRBD2. CDR1 MNHEY and CDR2 SMNVEV come from the germline V gene (reference sequence). The CDR3 covers 15 residues. Trimming removed 6 bases from V and 4 bases from J; junction bases left unmatched: 9. The CDR3 DNA is TGTGCCAGCAGGTTGACTAGCACTCAGTACAATGAGCAGTTCTTC. Protein product: CASRLTSTQYNEQFF.

V usage is TRBV30 and J usage is TRBJ2-2; no definite D call. Germline V gene data show CDR1 as GTSNPN and CDR2 as SVGIG (reference sequence). Trimming left V 0 bases short and J 2 bases short, with 16 bases between. The CDR3 is 17 amino acids. The CDR3 region has the DNA TGTGCCTGGAGTGTATATCTACAGAGAGACAACACCGGGGAGCTGTTTTTT. This translates into CAWSVYLQRDNTGELFF.

The chain carries TRBV7-8 and TRBJ2-1; D gene ambiguous. V was clipped by 9 bases and J by 0 bases, with 9 bases between them. CDR1 is SGHVS, CDR2 FQNEAQ, per germline. This CDR3 spans 13 amino acids. CDR3 coding DNA: TGTGCCAGTGCTGGGGACTCCTACAATGAGCAGTTCTTC. Its translation: CASAGDSYNEQFF. The full variable domain, in which reference TRBV7-8 and TRBJ2-1 provide the parts outside the CDR3, is GAGVSQSPRYKVAKRGQDVALRCDPISGHVSLFWYQQALGQGPEFLTYFQNEAQLDKSGLPSDRFFAERPEGSVSTLKIQRTQQEDSAVYLCASAGDSYNEQFFGPGTRLTVL.

The V call is TRBV5-6, the J call TRBJ2-5; 10 bases align to TRBD2. Germline CDR1 reads SGHDT; CDR2 reads YYEEEE. V lost 2 bases and J lost 4; bases outside the gene matches: 8. The CDR3 is made up of 16 amino acids. The CDR3 region has the DNA TGTGCCAGCAGCTTAGCGGGAGGGGTGAGAGGAGAGACCCAGTACTTC. Its protein product is CASSLAGGVRGETQYF.

The chain has TRBV28 and TRBJ1-1; D perhaps matches TRBD1 (6 bases). The CDR3 has 15 amino acids. CDR1 and CDR2 from the germline V gene are MDHEN and SYDVKM. Trimming removed 5 bases at V and 5 bases at J, with 18 bases between. The CDR3, as DNA: TGTGCCAGCAGTCCTCTCAGGGGAGGGATAACTGAAGCTTTCTTT. Encoded protein: CASSPLRGGITEAFF.

The rearrangement uses TRBV9 and TRBJ2-6; D unresolved. The V gene's germline CDR1 is SGDLS and CDR2 YYNGEE. Trimming took off 0 bases at V and 0 bases at J, with 4 bases between the two ends. The CDR3 has 15 amino acids. CDR3 coding DNA: TGTGCCAGCAGCGTAGCTGCCTCTGGGGCCAACGTCCTGACTTTC. The encoded protein is CASSVAASGANVLTF.

This chain connects TRBV10-2 to TRBJ2-1; TRBD2 agrees at 9 bases. Germline values: CDR1 WSHSY, CDR2 SAAADI. The CDR3 sequence is 16 residues long. Trimming removed 2 bases from V and 3 bases from J; junction bases left unmatched: 5. The CDR3 here is CASSEASGTYYNEQFF. The CDR3 DNA is TGCGCCAGCAGTGAGGCTAGCGGGACTTACTACAATGAGCAGTTCTTC.

The DNA for the CDR3 is TGTGCTAGTGGTTTTCCCCCCCCTGGGGAGGGCGGGGAGCTGTTTTTT. Its protein product is CASGFPPPGEGGELFF. V is TRBV12-5 and J is TRBJ2-2; 7 bases map to TRBD2. V lost 3 bases and J lost 7; bases outside the gene matches: 11. The CDR3 has 16 residues. From germline, CDR1 is LGHNT and CDR2 FRNRAP.

This clone was seen once. In DNA form, the CDR3 reads TGCAGTGGGAGGGATACGCAGTATTTT. This gives the protein CSGRDTQYF. The rearrangement joins TRBV20-1 to TRBJ2-3; D possibly corresponds to TRBD2 (5 bases). Germline values: CDR1 DFQATT, CDR2 SNEGSKA (reference sequence). The V gene lost 7 bases and the J gene lost 6 bases, with 5 bases spanning the gap. The CDR3 totals 9 residues.

The V and J genes are TRBV15 and TRBJ1-4, with unresolved D. Trimming shortened V by 3 bases and J by 0 bases, and 5 bases separated the two germline ends. The germline V gene has CDR1 LNHNV and CDR2 YYDKDF (reference sequence). The CDR3 is 14 amino acids. CDR3 protein: CATSSRPTNEKLFF. DNA for the CDR3: TGTGCCACCAGCAGCAGACCAACTAATGAAAAACTGTTTTTT.

V usage is TRBV7-2 and J usage is TRBJ2-1, with 9 bases identical to TRBD2. Germline values: CDR1 SGHTA, CDR2 FQGNSA. This CDR3 is 18 amino acids long. V shed 5 bases and J 8 bases; nucleotides not matched to a gene: 19. The CDR3 reads CASSRYLSGTSLTDEQFF. CDR3 nucleotide sequence: TGTGCCAGCAGCCGATATCTATCCGGGACTAGCCTTACGGATGAGCAGTTCTTC.

This chain links TRBV19 with TRBJ1-1; D unclear. With 10 bases removed from V and 1 base from J, the gap between germline ends came to 16 bases. Germline V gene sequence: CDR1 LNHDA, CDR2 SQIVND (reference sequence). The CDR3 contains 14 residues. CDR3 nucleotide sequence: TGTGCCACCCTGGGTCGGGCCCAGAACACTGAAGCTTTCTTT. Protein sequence: CATLGRAQNTEAFF.

This clone was recorded once. Other nucleotide sequences in the sample specify the same CDR3. The chain joins TRBV9 to TRBJ2-1, with a possible D match to TRBD2 (5 bases). This CDR3 has 14 amino acids. Germline values: CDR1 SGDLS, CDR2 YYNGEE. Trimming took 2 bases from V and 2 from J, leaving 8 bases between them. The CDR3 loop reads CASSVGKPYNEQFF. DNA of the CDR3: TGTGCCAGCAGCGTCGGGAAACCCTACAATGAGCAGTTCTTC.